These 26 T cell receptor beta chains were sequenced from one sample in a study of Graves' ophthalmopathy and Graves' hyperthyroidism. RNA transcripts served as template for amplifying TCR beta CDR3 sequences. RT-PCR with HTBI primers came first, then second-round multiplex PCR. TCRdb reprocessed the multiplex PCR reads via MiXCR and lists one record per CDR3 protein. The table includes around 400,000 distinct CDR3 sequences, 21% detected once. Sequenced input: peripheral blood. These receptors all stem from a woman between 18 and 29 years old with stable Graves' hyperthyroidism.

This clonotype was recorded many times. J is TRBJ2-2 and V is TRBV12-3 or TRBV12-4, with 7 bases fitting TRBD1. Unmatched junction bases numbered 10, after V lost 1 base and J lost 5 bases. This CDR3 spans 17 amino acids. The DNA for the CDR3 is TGTGCCAGCAGTTTAGTTGGACAGGCCAGAGCTACCGGGGAGCTGTTTTTT. It translates to CASSLVGQARATGELFF.

This clonotype was counted a few times. The V gene is TRBV12-3 or TRBV12-4, the J gene TRBJ2-7; 11 positions match TRBD1. With 5 bases clipped from V and 6 bases from J, the junction kept 6 bases outside the gene matches. The length of the CDR3 is 14 residues. Here the CDR3 DNA reads TGTGCCAGCAGTGCCGCCGGGACAGGGGGCGAGCAGTACTTC. This encodes CASSAAGTGGEQYF.

At least ten counts were recorded for this clonotype. The chain recombines TRBV4-2 with TRBJ2-7; TRBD1 matches at 9 bases. This CDR3 is 14 amino acids long. Germline values: CDR1 LGHNA, CDR2 YNFKEQ. V was clipped by 1 base and J by 10 bases; unmatched bases: 8. CDR3 DNA sequence: TGTGCCAGCAGCCAAGGGGACAGGGCGTCGTTTCAGTACTTC. It is translated as CASSQGDRASFQYF.

This clonotype was observed at least ten times. The genes are TRBV30 and TRBJ2-7; no reliable D call. Germline CDR1 GTSNPN, CDR2 SVGIG (reference sequence). Trimming pared 5 bases from V and 0 bases from J, leaving 8 bases between. The CDR3 consists of 12 residues. CDR3 in amino acids: CAWRSDSYEQYF. CDR3 DNA sequence: TGTGCCTGGCGGTCCGACTCCTACGAGCAGTACTTC.

This sequence joins TRBV30 and TRBJ2-7; D is ambiguous. Germline assignment: CDR1 GTSNPN and CDR2 SVGIG (reference sequence). Between the trimmed V and J ends, which lost 4 bases and 7 bases, there was a span of 14 bases. The CDR3 extends over 12 amino acids. CDR3: CAWTVGVLEQYF. The DNA of the CDR3 is TGTGCCTGGACCGTTGGGGTTTTGGAGCAGTACTTC.

The rearrangement uses TRBV6-2 or TRBV6-3 and TRBJ2-7, with D possibly matching TRBD2 (6 bases). The CDR3 has 13 amino acids. The germline CDR1 and CDR2 sequences are MNHEY and SVGEGT. Here the CDR3 reads CTSRRGGSYEQYF. The CDR3 DNA is TGTACTTCGCGGCGGGGAGGCTCCTACGAGCAGTACTTC.

This clonotype was recorded many times. The gene calls are TRBV12-3 or TRBV12-4 and TRBJ2-2; D is unclear. The CDR3 covers 14 residues. Trimming took off 6 bases at V and 7 bases at J, with 15 bases between the two ends. The CDR3 DNA reads TGTGCCAGCAGCAGACGGATTCTCAACGGGGAGCTGTTTTTT. Its translation is CASSRRILNGELFF.

About this clonotype: One base away lies a much larger clone, so this may be a sequencing read error. The chain carries TRBV12-3 or TRBV12-4 and TRBJ2-5; D not resolved. CDR3 length: 11 amino acids. The germline V and J ends were trimmed by 4 bases and 13 bases, with 13 bases remaining between them. The chain's CDR3 is CASSSPLSLYF. DNA for the CDR3: TGTGCCAGCAGTTCCCCCTTATCCCTGTACTTC.

The sample holds many counts of this clonotype. The CDR3 DNA follows: TGCAGTGCTAGAGACCTAGCGGTTGACACCGGGGAGCTGTTTTTT. Residues: CSARDLAVDTGELFF. The V and J genes are TRBV20-1 and TRBJ2-2; 7 bases align to TRBD2. This CDR3 has 15 residues. Germline V gene sequence: CDR1 DFQATT, CDR2 SNEGSKA (reference sequence). Germline trimming cut 0 bases from V and 3 bases from J; bases unmatched to any gene: 4.

In this sample, this clonotype turned up many times. V gene TRBV7-2 combines with J gene TRBJ2-7; 9 nucleotides line up with TRBD2. With V trimmed by 0 bases and J by 2 bases, 14 bases remained unmatched. The CDR3 extends over 19 amino acids. The germline CDR1 and CDR2 sequences are SGHTA and FQGNSA. In nucleotides, the CDR3 is TGTGCCAGCAGCTTAGCGCCGAGGACTAGCGACGTTGAGGCCTACGAGCAGTACTTC. It translates to CASSLAPRTSDVEAYEQYF.

This clonotype turned up a few times. The rearrangement uses TRBV10-3 and TRBJ2-7; 10 bases map to TRBD2. This CDR3 region has 15 residues. Trimming at V came to 6 bases and at J to 0 bases, leaving 5 bases not matched to a gene. CDR1 and CDR2 from the germline V gene are ENHRY and SYGVKD. CDR3 nucleotide sequence: TGTGCCATCAGCCCCGGGACTAGCGCCTCCTACGAGCAGTACTTC. It yields the protein CAISPGTSASYEQYF.

This clonotype has a count of ten or more. A much larger clone lies a single base off, so this may be a read error. The chain combines TRBV19 with TRBJ1-2; D uncertain. The CDR3 totals 11 residues. The V end was cut by 8 bases, the J end by 7 bases, with 11 bases between. Germline V lookup: CDR1 LNHDA, CDR2 SQIVND (reference sequence). The CDR3 DNA reads TGTGCCAGTCACAAGGATTCTGGCTACACCTTC. This sequence encodes CASHKDSGYTF.

This clonotype was seen repeatedly, ten times or more. The chain recombines TRBV5-1 with TRBJ2-4, with 10 bases lining up with TRBD2. The CDR3 sequence is 16 residues long. The V gene end was trimmed by 2 bases and the J gene end by 3 bases; junction bases not matched to a gene: 5. Germline CDR1 is SGHRS and CDR2 is YFSETQ. CDR3 DNA sequence: TGCGCCAGCAGCTTCTCTAGCGGGAGTGACAAAAACATTCAGTACTTC. This sequence encodes CASSFSSGSDKNIQYF.

This clonotype has at least ten counts. This sequence joins TRBV4-1 and TRBJ2-7; D ambiguous. The CDR3 is 16 residues long. Germline assignment: CDR1 MGHRA and CDR2 YSYEKL. Deletions cut 1 base from V and 3 bases from J, with 16 bases between. The CDR3 DNA reads TGCGCCAGCAGCCAAGGGTCGTTCGGCAGGTACTACGAGCAGTACTTC. As protein: CASSQGSFGRYYEQYF.

This clonotype appeared many times. The chain joins TRBV4-1 to TRBJ2-2, with unresolved D. Germline CDR1 and CDR2: MGHRA and YSYEKL. The ends were cut back, 4 bases at V and 4 bases at J, with 13 bases in the middle. This CDR3 is 15 amino acids long. Here the CDR3 reads CASSLDSLGTGELFF. The CDR3 region has the DNA TGCGCCAGCAGCCTAGACTCCCTGGGCACCGGGGAGCTGTTTTTT.

This clonotype was counted ten times or more. The chain uses TRBV19 and TRBJ1-6, with a weak D call TRBD1 (6 bases). CDR1 is LNHDA, CDR2 SQIVND, per germline (reference sequence). The CDR3 is 15 residues long. V lost 6 bases and J lost 7, with 16 bases in between. CDR3 nucleotide sequence: TGTGCCAGTAGAAATCCGCGGGGGCGGAATTCACCCCTCCACTTT. This encodes CASRNPRGRNSPLHF. Variable domain in full (rest from reference TRBV19 and TRBJ1-6): DGGITQSPKYLFRKEGQNVTLSCEQNLNHDAMYWYRQDPGQGLRLIYYSQIVNDFQKGDIAEGYSVSREKKESFPLTVTSAQKNPTAFYLCASRNPRGRNSPLHFGNGTRLTVT.

The chain carries TRBV5-1 and TRBJ2-5; 12 nucleotides agree with TRBD2. Losses at the gene ends were 4 bases for V and 5 bases for J; bases not matched to a gene: 12. Germline loops: CDR1 SGHRS, CDR2 YFSETQ. This CDR3 is 17 amino acids long. The CDR3 protein is CASSPGLAGGPRETQYF. In nucleotides, the CDR3 is TGCGCCAGCAGCCCCGGCCTAGCGGGAGGGCCGAGGGAGACCCAGTACTTC.

This clonotype has ten or more counts. V gene TRBV29-1 combines with J gene TRBJ2-7, with D unclear. The germline V and J ends were trimmed by 3 bases and 0 bases, with 9 bases remaining between them. The germline gives CDR1 SQVTM, CDR2 ANQGSEA. There are 13 residues in the CDR3. The CDR3, as DNA: TGCAGCGTTGAGGGGTCTTCCTCCTACGAGCAGTACTTC. It yields the protein CSVEGSSSYEQYF.

The J gene is TRBJ1-1, the V gene TRBV7-6, with D unclear. The CDR3 has 13 residues. Germline CDR1 is SGHVS and CDR2 is FNYEAQ. V shed 1 base and J shed 6 bases, with 9 bases lying between them. DNA for the CDR3: TGTGCCAGCAGCTTAGAAGAGGTTTCTGAAGCTTTCTTT. Translating it yields CASSLEEVSEAFF. Combining the CDR3 with reference TRBV7-6 and TRBJ1-1 gives the whole variable domain GAGVSQSPRYKVTKRGQDVALRCDPISGHVSLYWYRQALGQGPEFLTYFNYEAQQDKSGLPNDRFSAERPEGSISTLTIQRTEQRDSAMYRCASSLEEVSEAFFGQGTRLTVV.

This clonotype has a count of ten or more. This sequence joins TRBV5-5 and TRBJ1-1, with D unclear. Germline assignment: CDR1 SGHKS and CDR2 YYEKEE (reference sequence). The CDR3 is made up of 15 amino acids. The V and J ends lost 6 bases and 1 base respectively, with 16 bases between them. CDR3 protein: CASTFRLAGNTEAFF. The CDR3 DNA follows: TGTGCCAGCACCTTCCGCCTCGCCGGGAACACTGAAGCTTTCTTT. The full variable domain, completed using reference TRBV5-5 and TRBJ1-1, is DAGVTQSPTHLIKTRGQQVTLRCSPISGHKSVSWYQQVLGQGPQFIFQYYEKEERGRGNFPDRFSARQFPNYSSELNVNALLLGDSALYLCASTFRLAGNTEAFFGQGTRLTVV.

This clonotype was seen many times. CDR3 in DNA: TGTGCCAGCAGCCAGGACAGGGCTTACGAGCAGTACTTC. The encoded protein is CASSQDRAYEQYF. The chain has TRBV7-2 and TRBJ2-7; 8 bases line up with TRBD1. The junction had 4 bases not matched to a gene; V was cut back by 5 bases and J by 4 bases. This CDR3 has 13 residues. The germline V gene encodes CDR1 SGHTA and CDR2 FQGNSA.

The table lists this clonotype with many counts. The V and J genes are TRBV7-9 and TRBJ2-7, with D uncertain. Trimming took off 1 base at V and 5 bases at J, with 3 bases between the two ends. The germline V gene has CDR1 SEHNR and CDR2 FQNEAQ (reference sequence). The CDR3 totals 11 residues. CDR3 coding DNA: TGTGCCAGCAGCTTAGAAGACGAGCAGTACTTC. This encodes CASSLEDEQYF.

This clonotype was detected ten times or more. The chain is built from TRBV6-2 or TRBV6-3 and TRBJ1-1, with 7 nucleotides matching TRBD1. The germline V gene has CDR1 MNHEY and CDR2 SVGEGT. There are 12 residues in the CDR3. V shed 6 bases and J 6 bases; nucleotides not matched to a gene: 4. CDR3 DNA sequence: TGTGCCAGCAGAGACAGGGAAGCTGAAGCTTTCTTT. Its translation is CASRDREAEAFF.

This clonotype was seen at least ten times. The chain has TRBV9 and TRBJ2-5; D is uncertain. CDR1 and CDR2 from the germline V gene are SGDLS and YYNGEE. The CDR3 runs 16 residues. With 0 bases removed from V and 0 bases from J, the gap between germline ends came to 12 bases. In DNA form, the CDR3 reads TGTGCCAGCAGCGTAGGGGTCAGGACGTACCAAGAGACCCAGTACTTC. Protein sequence: CASSVGVRTYQETQYF.

A word on this clonotype: Lacking the conserved final phenylalanine or tryptophan, this CDR3 likely reflects a read error. Here the CDR3 DNA reads TGTGCCTGGAGGGGGCGACGGGGAACTGAAGCTTTCTAT. Its protein product is CAWRGRRGTEAFY. V gene TRBV30 combines with J gene TRBJ1-1; TRBD1 is a possible D gene (5 bases). This CDR3 region has 13 residues. Germline lookup yields CDR1 GTSNPN and CDR2 SVGIG (reference sequence). V was pared by 3 bases and J by 5 bases, with 13 bases between.

This clonotype was observed at least ten times. The rearrangement uses TRBV5-6 and TRBJ2-5, with 8 bases that match TRBD1. Germline V lookup: CDR1 SGHDT, CDR2 YYEEEE. V shed 4 bases, J shed 2 bases, and the junction held 10 bases outside the gene matches. The CDR3 is made up of 16 amino acids. The CDR3: CASSHLGRQGQETQYF. CDR3 nucleotide sequence: TGTGCCAGCAGCCACTTGGGACGACAGGGGCAAGAGACCCAGTACTTC.